This T cell receptor (beta chain) was obtained from a study of blood T cells in healthy people across ages. The use of a sample-barcoded 5' primer and a J-beta primer mix characterized a second PCR of roughly 6 to 11 cycles. TCRdb re-called the 5' RACE reads with MiXCR, one entry per CDR3 protein. The table includes hundreds of thousands of distinct CDR3 sequences, more than 20% detected once. Germline assignment: CDR1 SNHLY and CDR2 FYNNEI. This CDR3 spans 15 amino acids. V dropped 3 bases and J dropped 5 bases, with 11 bases sitting between them. The same data also contributed to another study, on T cells of mothers and their children. As that study records: About 6 children and their three healthy Caucasian mothers were the donors.

The gene calls are TRBV2 and TRBJ1-6; perhaps TRBD1 as D (5 bases). The material sequenced was blood. The sequence was obtained from a boy between 5 and 17 years old in good health. As DNA, the CDR3 is TGTGCCAGCAGTGAGTGGGGAGGGGATAATTCACCCCTCCACTTT. Protein sequence: CASSEWGGDNSPLHF.